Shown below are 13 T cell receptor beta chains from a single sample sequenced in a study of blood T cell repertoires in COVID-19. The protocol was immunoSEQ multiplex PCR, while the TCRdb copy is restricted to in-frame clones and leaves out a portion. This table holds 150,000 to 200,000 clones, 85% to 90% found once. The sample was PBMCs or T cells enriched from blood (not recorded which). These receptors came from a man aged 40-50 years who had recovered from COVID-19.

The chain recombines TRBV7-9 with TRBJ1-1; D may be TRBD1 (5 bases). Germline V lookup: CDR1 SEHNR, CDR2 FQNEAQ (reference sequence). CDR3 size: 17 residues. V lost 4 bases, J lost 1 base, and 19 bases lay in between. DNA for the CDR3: TGTGCCAGCAGCTCCACCGATCCATCTACAGGGAACACTGAAGCTTTCTTT. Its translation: CASSSTDPSTGNTEAFF.

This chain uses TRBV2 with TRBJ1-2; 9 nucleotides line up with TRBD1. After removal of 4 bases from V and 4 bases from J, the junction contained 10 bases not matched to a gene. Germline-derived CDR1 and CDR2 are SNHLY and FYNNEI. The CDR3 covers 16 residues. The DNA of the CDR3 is TGTGCCAGCAGTGCGGAAACAGGGGGCGCGGTCTATGGCTACACCTTC. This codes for CASSAETGGAVYGYTF.

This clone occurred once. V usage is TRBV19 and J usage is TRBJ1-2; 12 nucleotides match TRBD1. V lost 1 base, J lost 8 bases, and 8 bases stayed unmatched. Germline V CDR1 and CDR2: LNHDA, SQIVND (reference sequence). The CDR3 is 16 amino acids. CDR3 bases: TGTGCCAGTAGTATAGCTGGGGGACAGGGGGCAGGAGGCTACACCTTC. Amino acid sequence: CASSIAGGQGAGGYTF.

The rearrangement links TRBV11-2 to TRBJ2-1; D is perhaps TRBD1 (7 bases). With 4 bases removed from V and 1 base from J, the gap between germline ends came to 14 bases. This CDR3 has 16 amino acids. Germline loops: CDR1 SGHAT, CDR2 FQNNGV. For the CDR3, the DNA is TGTGCCAGCAGCTCATTCCAGGGGGGATCCTACAATGAGCAGTTCTTC. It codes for CASSSFQGGSYNEQFF.

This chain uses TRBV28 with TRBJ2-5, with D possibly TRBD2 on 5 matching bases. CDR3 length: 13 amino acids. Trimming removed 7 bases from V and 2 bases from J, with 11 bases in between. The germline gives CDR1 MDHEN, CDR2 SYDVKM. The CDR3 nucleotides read TGTGCCAGCAATCCGGGCGGGCAAGAGACCCAGTACTTC. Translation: CASNPGGQETQYF.

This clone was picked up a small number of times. In nucleotides, the CDR3 is TGTGCCACCAGCAGATCGGACAGGGGGCGTATCACTGAAGCTTTCTTT. Amino acid sequence: CATSRSDRGRITEAFF. V gene TRBV15 combines with J gene TRBJ1-1; TRBD1 aligns across 11 bases. The CDR3 covers 16 residues. Per the germline V gene, CDR1 is LNHNV and CDR2 is YYDKDF (reference sequence). The ends lost 2 bases at V and 4 bases at J; junction bases unmatched: 6.

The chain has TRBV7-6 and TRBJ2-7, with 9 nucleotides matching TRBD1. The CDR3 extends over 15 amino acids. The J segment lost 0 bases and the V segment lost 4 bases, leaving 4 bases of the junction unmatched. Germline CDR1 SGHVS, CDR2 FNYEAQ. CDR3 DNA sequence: TGTGCCAGCAGCTATAAGACAGGGGGCTCCTACGAGCAGTACTTC. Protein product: CASSYKTGGSYEQYF.

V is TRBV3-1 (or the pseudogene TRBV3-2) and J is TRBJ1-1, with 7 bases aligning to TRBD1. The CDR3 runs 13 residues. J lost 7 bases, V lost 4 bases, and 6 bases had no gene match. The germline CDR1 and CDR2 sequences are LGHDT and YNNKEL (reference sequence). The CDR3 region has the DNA TGTGCCAGCAGCCTCCGGGACAGATATGAAGCTTTCTTT. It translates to CASSLRDRYEAFF.

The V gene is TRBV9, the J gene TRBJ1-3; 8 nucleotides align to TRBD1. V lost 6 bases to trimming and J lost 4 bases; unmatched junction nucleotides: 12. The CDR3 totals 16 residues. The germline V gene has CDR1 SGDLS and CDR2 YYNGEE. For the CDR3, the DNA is TGTGCCAGCACCCTGCGAGGGGACAGGTTGGGAAACACCATATATTTT. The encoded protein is CASTLRGDRLGNTIYF.

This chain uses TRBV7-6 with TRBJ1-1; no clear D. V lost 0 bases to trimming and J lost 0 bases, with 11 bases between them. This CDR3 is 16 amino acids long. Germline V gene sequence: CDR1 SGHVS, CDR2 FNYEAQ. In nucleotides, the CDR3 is TGTGCCAGCAGCTTAGCGCGTCACTCACTGAACACTGAAGCTTTCTTT. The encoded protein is CASSLARHSLNTEAFF.

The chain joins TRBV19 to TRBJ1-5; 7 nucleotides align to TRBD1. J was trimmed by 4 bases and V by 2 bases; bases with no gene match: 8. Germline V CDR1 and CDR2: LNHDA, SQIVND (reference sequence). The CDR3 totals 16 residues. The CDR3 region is CASSIRGTEVNQPQHF. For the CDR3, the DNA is TGTGCCAGTAGTATAAGGGGGACAGAGGTTAATCAGCCCCAGCATTTT.

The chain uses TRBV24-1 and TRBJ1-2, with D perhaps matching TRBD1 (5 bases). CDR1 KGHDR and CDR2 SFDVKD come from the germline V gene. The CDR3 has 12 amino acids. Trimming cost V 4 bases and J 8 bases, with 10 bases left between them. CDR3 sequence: CATSDRAQGYTF. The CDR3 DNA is TGTGCCACCAGTGACAGGGCGCAAGGCTACACCTTC.

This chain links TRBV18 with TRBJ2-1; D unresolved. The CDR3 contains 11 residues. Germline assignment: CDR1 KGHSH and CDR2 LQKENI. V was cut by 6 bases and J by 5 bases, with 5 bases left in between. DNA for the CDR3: TGTGCCAGCTCTCCGGACAATGAGCAGTTCTTC. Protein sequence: CASSPDNEQFF.